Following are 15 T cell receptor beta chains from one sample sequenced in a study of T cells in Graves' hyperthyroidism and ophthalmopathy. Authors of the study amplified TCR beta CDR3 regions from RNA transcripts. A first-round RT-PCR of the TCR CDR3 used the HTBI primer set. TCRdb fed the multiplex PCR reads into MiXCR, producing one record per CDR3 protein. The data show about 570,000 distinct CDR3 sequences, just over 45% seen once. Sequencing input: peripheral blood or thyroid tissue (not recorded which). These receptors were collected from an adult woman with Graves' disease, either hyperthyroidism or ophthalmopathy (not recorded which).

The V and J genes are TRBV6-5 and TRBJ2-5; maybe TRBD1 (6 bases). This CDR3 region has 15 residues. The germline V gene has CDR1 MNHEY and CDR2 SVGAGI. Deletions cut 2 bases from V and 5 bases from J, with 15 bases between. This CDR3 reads CASSYEVRDNETQYF. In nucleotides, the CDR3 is TGTGCCAGCAGTTACGAGGTCCGGGACAATGAGACCCAGTACTTC.

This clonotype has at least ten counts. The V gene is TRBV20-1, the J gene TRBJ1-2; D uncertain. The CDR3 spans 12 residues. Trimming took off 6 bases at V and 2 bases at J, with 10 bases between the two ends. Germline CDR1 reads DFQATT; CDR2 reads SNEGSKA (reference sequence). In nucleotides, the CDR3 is TGCAGTGCACGGGGAGGGAACTATGGCTACACCTTC. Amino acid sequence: CSARGGNYGYTF.

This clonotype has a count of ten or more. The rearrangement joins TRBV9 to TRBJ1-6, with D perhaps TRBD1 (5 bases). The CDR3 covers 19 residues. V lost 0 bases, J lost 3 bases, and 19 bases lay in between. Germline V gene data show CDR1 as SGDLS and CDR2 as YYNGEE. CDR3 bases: TGTGCCAGCAGCGTAGTAGCCGCCGTCTGCGACAGCTATAATTCACCCCTCCACTTT. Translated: CASSVVAAVCDSYNSPLHF.

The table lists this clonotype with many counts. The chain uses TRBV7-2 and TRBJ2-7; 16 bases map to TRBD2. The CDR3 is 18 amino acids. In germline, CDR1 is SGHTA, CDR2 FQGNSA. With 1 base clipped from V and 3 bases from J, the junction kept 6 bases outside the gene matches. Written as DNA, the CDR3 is TGTGCCAGCAGCTTAGGGGGACTAGCGGGAGGGCCGAGCTACGAGCAGTACTTC. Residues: CASSLGGLAGGPSYEQYF. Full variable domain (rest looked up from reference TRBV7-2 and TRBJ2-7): GAGVSQSPSNKVTEKGKDVELRCDPISGHTALYWYRQSLGQGLEFLIYFQGNSAPDKSGLPSDRFSAERTGGSVSTLTIQRTQQEDSAVYLCASSLGGLAGGPSYEQYFGPGTRLTVT.

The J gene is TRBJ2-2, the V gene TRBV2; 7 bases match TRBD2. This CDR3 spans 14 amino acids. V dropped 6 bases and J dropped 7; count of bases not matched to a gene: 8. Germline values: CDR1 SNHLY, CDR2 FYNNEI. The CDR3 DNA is TGTGCCAGCAGCCTAAAACGGACTAGCGGGGAGCTGTTTTTT. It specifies CASSLKRTSGELFF.

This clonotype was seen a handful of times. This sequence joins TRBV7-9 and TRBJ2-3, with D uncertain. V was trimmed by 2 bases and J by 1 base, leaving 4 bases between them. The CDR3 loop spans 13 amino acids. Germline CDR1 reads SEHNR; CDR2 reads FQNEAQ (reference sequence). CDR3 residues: CASSLHGTDTQYF. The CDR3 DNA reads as TGTGCCAGCAGCTTACACGGCACAGATACGCAGTATTTT.

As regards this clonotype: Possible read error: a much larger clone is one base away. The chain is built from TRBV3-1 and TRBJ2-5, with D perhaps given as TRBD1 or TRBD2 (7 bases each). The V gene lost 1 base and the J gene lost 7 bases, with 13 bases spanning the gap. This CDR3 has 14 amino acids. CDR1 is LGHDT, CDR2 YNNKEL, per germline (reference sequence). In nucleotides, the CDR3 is TGTGCCAGCAGCCAAGCAGGGGGGGGAGGGACCCAGTACTTC. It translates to CASSQAGGGGTQYF.

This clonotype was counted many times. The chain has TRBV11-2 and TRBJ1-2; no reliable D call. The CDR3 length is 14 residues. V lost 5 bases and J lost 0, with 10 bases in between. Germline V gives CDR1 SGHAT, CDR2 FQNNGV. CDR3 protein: CASSLTATNYGYTF. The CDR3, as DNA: TGTGCCAGCAGCCTCACGGCCACTAACTATGGCTACACCTTC.

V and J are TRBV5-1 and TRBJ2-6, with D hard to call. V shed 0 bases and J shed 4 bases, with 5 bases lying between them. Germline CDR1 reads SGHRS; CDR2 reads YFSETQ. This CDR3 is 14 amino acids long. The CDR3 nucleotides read TGCGCCAGCAGCTTGGATGCCGGGGCCAACGTCCTGACTTTC. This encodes CASSLDAGANVLTF.

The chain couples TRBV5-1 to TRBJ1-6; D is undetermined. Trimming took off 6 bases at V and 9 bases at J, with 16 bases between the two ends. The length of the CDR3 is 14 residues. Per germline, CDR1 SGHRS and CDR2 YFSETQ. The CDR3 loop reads CASTIGEGISPLHF. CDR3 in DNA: TGCGCCAGCACTATTGGGGAGGGAATTTCACCCCTCCACTTT. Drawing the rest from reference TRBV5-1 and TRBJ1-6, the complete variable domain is KAGVTQTPRYLIKTRGQQVTLSCSPISGHRSVSWYQQTPGQGLQFLFEYFSETQRNKGNFPGRFSGRQFSNSRSEMNVSTLELGDSALYLCASTIGEGISPLHFGNGTRLTVT.

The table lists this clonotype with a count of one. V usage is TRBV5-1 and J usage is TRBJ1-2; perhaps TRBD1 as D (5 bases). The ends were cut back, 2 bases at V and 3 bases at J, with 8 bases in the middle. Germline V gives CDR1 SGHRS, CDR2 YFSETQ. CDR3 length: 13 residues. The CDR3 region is CASSFQGDYGYTF. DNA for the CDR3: TGCGCCAGCAGCTTCCAAGGGGACTATGGCTACACCTTC. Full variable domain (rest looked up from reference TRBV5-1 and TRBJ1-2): KAGVTQTPRYLIKTRGQQVTLSCSPISGHRSVSWYQQTPGQGLQFLFEYFSETQRNKGNFPGRFSGRQFSNSRSEMNVSTLELGDSALYLCASSFQGDYGYTFGSGTRLTVV.

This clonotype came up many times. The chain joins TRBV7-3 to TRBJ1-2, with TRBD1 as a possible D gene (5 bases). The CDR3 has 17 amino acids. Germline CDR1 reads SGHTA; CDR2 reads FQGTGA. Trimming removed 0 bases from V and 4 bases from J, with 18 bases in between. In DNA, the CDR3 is TGTGCCAGCAGCTTAACGTGTGGGTCCCGGGGCAGCTATGGCTACACCTTC. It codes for CASSLTCGSRGSYGYTF.

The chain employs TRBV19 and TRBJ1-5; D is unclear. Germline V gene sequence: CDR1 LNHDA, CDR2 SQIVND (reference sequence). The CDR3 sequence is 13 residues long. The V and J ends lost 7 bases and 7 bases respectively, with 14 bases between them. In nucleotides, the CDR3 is TGTGCCAGTACAAAGGTACCGACGCAGCCCCAGCATTTT. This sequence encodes CASTKVPTQPQHF.

The CDR3 spells CASSLDGMNTEAFF. The CDR3 region has the DNA TGTGCCAGCAGCCTGGACGGCATGAACACTGAAGCTTTCTTT. The gene calls are TRBV7-2 and TRBJ1-1; D gene ambiguous. V lost 5 bases, J lost 0 bases, and 10 bases lay in between. The CDR3 consists of 14 residues. Germline V CDR1 and CDR2: SGHTA, FQGNSA.

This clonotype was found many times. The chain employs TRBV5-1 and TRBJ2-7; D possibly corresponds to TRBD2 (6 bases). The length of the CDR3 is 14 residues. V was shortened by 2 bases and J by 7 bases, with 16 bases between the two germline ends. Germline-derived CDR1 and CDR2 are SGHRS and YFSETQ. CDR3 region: CASSFLGGFDEQYF. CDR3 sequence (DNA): TGCGCCAGCAGCTTTTTGGGGGGATTCGATGAGCAGTACTTC.